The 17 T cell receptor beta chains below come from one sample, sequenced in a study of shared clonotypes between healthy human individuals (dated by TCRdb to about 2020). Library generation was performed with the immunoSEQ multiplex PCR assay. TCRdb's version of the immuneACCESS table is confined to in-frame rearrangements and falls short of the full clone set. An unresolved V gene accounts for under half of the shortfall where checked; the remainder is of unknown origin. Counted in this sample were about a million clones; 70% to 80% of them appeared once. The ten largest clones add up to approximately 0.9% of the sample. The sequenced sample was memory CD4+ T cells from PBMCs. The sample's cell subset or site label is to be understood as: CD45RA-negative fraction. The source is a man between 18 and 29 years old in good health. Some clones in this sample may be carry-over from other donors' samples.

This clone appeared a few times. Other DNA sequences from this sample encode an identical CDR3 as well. In DNA, the CDR3 is TGCAGCGTTGAAGGGGGAAACACCATATATTTT. Amino acid sequence: CSVEGGNTIYF. The V gene is TRBV29-1, the J gene TRBJ1-3; D is unresolved. Germline V gene data show CDR1 as SQVTM and CDR2 as ANQGSEA. The CDR3 spans 11 residues. V dropped 1 base and J dropped 4 bases, with 2 bases sitting between them.

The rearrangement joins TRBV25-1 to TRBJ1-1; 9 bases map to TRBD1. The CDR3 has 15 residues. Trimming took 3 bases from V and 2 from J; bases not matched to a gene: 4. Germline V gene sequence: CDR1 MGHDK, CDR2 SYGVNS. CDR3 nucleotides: TGTGCCAGCAGTGATCAGACAGGGGGTAACACTGAAGCTTTCTTT. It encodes CASSDQTGGNTEAFF.

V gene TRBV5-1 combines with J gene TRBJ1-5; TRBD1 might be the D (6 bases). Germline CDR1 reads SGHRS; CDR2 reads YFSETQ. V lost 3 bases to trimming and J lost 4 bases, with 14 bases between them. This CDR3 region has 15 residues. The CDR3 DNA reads TGCGCCAGCAGCTCCGGGACACTGGGAAATCAGCCCCAGCATTTT. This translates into CASSSGTLGNQPQHF.

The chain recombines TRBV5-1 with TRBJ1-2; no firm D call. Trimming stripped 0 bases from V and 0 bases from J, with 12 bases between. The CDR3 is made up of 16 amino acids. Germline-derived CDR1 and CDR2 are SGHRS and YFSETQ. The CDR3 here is CASSLGTYGANYGYTF. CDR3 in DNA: TGCGCCAGCAGCTTGGGAACATATGGCGCTAACTATGGCTACACCTTC.

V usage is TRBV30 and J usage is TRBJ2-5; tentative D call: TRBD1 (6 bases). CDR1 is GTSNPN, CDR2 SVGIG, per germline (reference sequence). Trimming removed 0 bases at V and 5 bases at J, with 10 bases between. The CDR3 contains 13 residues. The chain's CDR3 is CAWSVGARETQYF. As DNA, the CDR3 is TGTGCCTGGAGTGTGGGGGCGCGGGAGACCCAGTACTTC.

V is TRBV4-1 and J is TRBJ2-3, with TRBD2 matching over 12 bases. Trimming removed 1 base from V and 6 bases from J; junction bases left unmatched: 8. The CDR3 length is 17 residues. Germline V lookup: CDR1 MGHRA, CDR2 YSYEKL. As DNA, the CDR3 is TGCGCCAGCAGCCAAGTTCCTAGCGGGAGGGGGACGGATACGCAGTATTTT. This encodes CASSQVPSGRGTDTQYF.

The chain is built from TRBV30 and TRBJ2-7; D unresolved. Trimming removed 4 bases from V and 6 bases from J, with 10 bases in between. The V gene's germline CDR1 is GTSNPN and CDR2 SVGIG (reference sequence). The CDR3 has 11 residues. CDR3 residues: CAWTERSEQYF. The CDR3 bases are TGTGCCTGGACCGAAAGAAGCGAGCAGTACTTC.

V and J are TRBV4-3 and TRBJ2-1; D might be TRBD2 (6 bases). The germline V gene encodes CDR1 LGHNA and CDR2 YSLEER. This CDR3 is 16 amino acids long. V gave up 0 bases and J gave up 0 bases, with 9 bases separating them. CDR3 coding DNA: TGCGCCAGCAGCCAAGAACACGGGAGCTCCTACAATGAGCAGTTCTTC. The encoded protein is CASSQEHGSSYNEQFF.

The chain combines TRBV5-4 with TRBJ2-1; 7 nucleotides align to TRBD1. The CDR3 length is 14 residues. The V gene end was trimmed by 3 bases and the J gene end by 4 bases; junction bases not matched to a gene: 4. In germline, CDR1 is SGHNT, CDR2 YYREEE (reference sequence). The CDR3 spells CASSSRQGYNEQFF. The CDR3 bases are TGTGCCAGCAGCTCTAGACAGGGATACAATGAGCAGTTCTTC.

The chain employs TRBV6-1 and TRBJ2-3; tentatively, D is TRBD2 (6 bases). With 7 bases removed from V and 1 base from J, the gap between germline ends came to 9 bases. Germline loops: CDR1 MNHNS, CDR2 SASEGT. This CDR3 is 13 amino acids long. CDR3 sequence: CASNQRGTDTQYF. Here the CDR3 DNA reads TGTGCCAGCAACCAGCGGGGCACAGATACGCAGTATTTT.

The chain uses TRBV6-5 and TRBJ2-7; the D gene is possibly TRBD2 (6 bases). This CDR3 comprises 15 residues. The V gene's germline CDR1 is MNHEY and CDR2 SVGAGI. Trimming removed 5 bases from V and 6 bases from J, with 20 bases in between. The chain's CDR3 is CASSPRGSQEGEQYF. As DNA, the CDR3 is TGTGCCAGCAGTCCTCGGGGGAGTCAAGAGGGCGAGCAGTACTTC.

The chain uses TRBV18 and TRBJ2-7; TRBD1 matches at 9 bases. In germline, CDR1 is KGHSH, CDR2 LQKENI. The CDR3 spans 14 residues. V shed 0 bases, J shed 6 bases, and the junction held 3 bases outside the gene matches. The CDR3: CASSPPGQGTEQYF. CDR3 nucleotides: TGTGCCAGCTCACCACCGGGACAGGGTACCGAGCAGTACTTC.

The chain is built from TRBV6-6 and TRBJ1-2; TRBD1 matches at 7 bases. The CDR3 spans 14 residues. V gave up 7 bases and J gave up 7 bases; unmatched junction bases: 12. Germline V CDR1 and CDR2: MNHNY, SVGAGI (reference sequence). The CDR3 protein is CASNRGTQGLGYTF. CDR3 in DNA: TGTGCCAGCAACAGGGGAACACAGGGCCTTGGCTACACCTTC.

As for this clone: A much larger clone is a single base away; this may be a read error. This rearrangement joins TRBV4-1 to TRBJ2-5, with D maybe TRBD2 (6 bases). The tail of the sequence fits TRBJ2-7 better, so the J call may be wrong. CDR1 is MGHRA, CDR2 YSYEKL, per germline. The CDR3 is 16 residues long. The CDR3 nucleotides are TGCGCCAGCAGCCAGGGATTATCGGGACTCCGGGCCGAGCAGTACTTC. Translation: CASSQGLSGLRAEQYF.

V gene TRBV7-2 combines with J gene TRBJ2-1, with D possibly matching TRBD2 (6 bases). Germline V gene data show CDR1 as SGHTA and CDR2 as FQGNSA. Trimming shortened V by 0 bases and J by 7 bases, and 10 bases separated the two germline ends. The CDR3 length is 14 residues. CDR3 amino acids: CASSLATRLNEQFF. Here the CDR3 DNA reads TGTGCCAGCAGCTTAGCGACTAGGTTGAATGAGCAGTTCTTC.

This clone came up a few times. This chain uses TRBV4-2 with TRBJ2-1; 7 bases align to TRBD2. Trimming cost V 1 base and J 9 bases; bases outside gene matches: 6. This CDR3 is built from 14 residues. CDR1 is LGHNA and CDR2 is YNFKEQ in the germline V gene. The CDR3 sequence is CASSQGEGSGEQFF. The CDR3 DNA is TGTGCCAGCAGCCAAGGGGAGGGGAGTGGTGAGCAGTTCTTC.

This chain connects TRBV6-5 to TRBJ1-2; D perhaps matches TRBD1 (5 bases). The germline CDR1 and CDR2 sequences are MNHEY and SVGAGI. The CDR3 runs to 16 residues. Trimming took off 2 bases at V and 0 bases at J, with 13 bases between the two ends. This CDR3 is CASSYGAGRSNYGYTF. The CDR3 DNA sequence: TGTGCCAGCAGTTACGGGGCAGGGCGATCTAACTATGGCTACACCTTC.